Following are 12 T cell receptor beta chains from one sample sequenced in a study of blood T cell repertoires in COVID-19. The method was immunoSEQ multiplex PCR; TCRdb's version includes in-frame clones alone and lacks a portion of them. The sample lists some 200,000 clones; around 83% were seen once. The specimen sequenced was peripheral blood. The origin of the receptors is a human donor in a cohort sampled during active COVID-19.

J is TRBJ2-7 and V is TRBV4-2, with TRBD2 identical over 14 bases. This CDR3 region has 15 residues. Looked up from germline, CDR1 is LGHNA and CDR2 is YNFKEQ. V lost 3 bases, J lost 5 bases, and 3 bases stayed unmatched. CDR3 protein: CASSQGTSGSHEQYF. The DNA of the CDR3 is TGTGCCAGCAGCCAGGGGACTAGCGGGAGTCACGAGCAGTACTTC.

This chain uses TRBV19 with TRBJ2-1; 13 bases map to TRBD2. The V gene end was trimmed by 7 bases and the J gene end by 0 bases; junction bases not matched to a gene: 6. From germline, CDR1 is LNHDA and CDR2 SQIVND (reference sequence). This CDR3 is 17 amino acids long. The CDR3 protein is CASTPTSGRASYNEQFF. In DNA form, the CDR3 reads TGTGCCAGTACCCCAACTAGCGGGAGGGCCTCCTACAATGAGCAGTTCTTC. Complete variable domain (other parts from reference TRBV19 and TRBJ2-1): DGGITQSPKYLFRKEGQNVTLSCEQNLNHDAMYWYRQDPGQGLRLIYYSQIVNDFQKGDIAEGYSVSREKKESFPLTVTSAQKNPTAFYLCASTPTSGRASYNEQFFGPGTRLTVL.

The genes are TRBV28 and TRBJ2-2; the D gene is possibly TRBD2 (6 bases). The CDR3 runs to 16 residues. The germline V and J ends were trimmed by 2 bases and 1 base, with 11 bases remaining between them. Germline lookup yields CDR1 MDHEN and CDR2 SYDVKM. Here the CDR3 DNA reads TGTGCCAGCAGTTTAACACTAGCTCTGAACACCGGGGAGCTGTTTTTT. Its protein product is CASSLTLALNTGELFF.

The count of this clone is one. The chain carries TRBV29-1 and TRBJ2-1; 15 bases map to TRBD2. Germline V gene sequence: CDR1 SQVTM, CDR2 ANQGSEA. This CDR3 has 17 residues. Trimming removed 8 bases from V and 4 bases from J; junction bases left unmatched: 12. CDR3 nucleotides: TGCAGCTTCGGACTAGCGGGAGGGCCTAGTGTTTACAATGAGCAGTTCTTC. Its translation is CSFGLAGGPSVYNEQFF.

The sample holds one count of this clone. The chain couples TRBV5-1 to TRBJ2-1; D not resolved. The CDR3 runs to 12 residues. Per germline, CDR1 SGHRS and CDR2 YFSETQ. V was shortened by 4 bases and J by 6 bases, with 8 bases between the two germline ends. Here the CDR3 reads CASSRSINEQFF. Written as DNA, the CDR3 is TGCGCCAGCAGCCGGTCGATCAATGAGCAGTTCTTC.

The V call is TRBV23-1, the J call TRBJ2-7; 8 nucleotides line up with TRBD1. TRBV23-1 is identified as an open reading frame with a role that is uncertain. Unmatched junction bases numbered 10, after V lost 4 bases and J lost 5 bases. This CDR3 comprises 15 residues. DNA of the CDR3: TGCGCCAGCAGTCGGTGGGAAGGACAGGGAGACGAGCAGTACTTC. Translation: CASSRWEGQGDEQYF.

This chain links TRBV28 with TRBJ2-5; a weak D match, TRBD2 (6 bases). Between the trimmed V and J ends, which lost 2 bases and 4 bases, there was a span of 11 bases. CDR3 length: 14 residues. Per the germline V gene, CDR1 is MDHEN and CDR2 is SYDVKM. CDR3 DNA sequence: TGTGCCAGCAGTTTAGGCAGGACTACAGAGACCCAGTACTTC. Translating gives CASSLGRTTETQYF.

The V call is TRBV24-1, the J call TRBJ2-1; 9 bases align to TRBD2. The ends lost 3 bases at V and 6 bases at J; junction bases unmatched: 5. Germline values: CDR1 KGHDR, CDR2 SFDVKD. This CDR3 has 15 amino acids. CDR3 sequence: CATSDRASGVNEQFF. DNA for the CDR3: TGTGCCACCAGTGATCGGGCTAGCGGGGTCAATGAGCAGTTCTTC.

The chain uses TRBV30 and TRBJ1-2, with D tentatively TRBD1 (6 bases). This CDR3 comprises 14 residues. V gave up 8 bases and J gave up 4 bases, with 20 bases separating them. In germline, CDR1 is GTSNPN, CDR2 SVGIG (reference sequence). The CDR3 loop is CALTGQLSIYGYTF. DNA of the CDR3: TGTGCCCTGACCGGACAGCTCTCCATCTATGGCTACACCTTC.

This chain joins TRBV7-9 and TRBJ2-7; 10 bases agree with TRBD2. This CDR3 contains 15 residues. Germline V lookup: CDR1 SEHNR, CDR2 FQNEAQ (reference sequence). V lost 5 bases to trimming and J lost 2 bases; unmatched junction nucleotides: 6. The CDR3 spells CASSVGLAATYEQYF. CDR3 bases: TGTGCCAGCAGCGTCGGACTAGCGGCCACCTACGAGCAGTACTTC.

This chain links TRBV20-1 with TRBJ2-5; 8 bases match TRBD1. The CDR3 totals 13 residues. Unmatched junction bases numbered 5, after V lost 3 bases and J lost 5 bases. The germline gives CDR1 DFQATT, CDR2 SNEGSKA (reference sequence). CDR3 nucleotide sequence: TGCAGTGCTAGTAGACAGGGGCCGGAGACCCAGTACTTC. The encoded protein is CSASRQGPETQYF.

The CDR3 here is CASSQETGNSPLHF. DNA for the CDR3: TGTGCCAGCAGCCAAGAAACAGGGAACTCACCCCTCCACTTT. V is TRBV14 and J is TRBJ1-6; tentative D call: TRBD1 (6 bases). CDR1 and CDR2 from the germline V gene are SGHDN and FVKESK. This CDR3 spans 14 amino acids. Trimming removed 0 bases at V and 10 bases at J, with 10 bases between.